This TCR beta chain was identified in a study of monozygotic twins with inflammatory bowel disease. Unsorted whole blood yielded the total RNA, with T cells left unselected. Of note for this clonotype: Its target is unknown.

Template switching added UMIs carrying a 6-nucleotide sample barcode. From its re-call of the 5' RACE reads, TCRdb lists each CDR3 protein once, without DNA. The record lists over 350,000 distinct CDR3 sequences, of which the ten most abundant hold approximately 2.4%. This CDR3 spans 12 amino acids. Per the germline V gene, CDR1 is MDHEN and CDR2 is SYDVKM. Points from the study as a whole: Researchers report that IBD patients shared fewer clonotypes with others than healthy twins, especially amid disease activity.

This chain uses TRBV28 with TRBJ2-5; TCRdb selects TRBD1, and the lack of DNA leaves this call unchecked. This TCR was recovered from a human donor with ulcerative colitis or Crohn's disease, or a healthy co-twin of an affected twin (not recorded which). Material: blood. This chain's CDR3 is CASTQQGETQYF.